Below are 12 T cell receptor beta chains sequenced from a single sample in a study of vaccination effects on CD4 cells after COVID-19. The culture ran for about 10 days, and then CD4+ T cells were isolated. All study participants received two doses of BNT162b2 or mRNA-1273 vaccine. TCRdb keeps only in-frame clones here, not all; method: immunoSEQ multiplex PCR. This table has tens of thousands of clones, around 70% appearing once. The antigens these receptors bind are not known. The sample consisted of CD4+ T cells from PBMCs cultured without peptide, taken after COVID-19 vaccination. These receptors were taken from a human donor who received a COVID-19 vaccine.

This chain links TRBV7-6 with TRBJ2-7; TRBD2 matches 11 bases. The CDR3 has 19 residues. With V trimmed by 3 bases and J by 3 bases, 16 bases remained unmatched. Germline V gives CDR1 SGHVS, CDR2 FNYEAQ. DNA for the CDR3: TGTGCCAGCAGCTTGTCTAGCGGGGGGCCCTATATCAGGAACTACGAGCAGTACGTC. Residues: CASSLSSGGPYIRNYEQYV.

The chain joins TRBV5-4 to TRBJ1-2; TRBD1 matches at 9 bases. The V and J ends lost 2 bases and 2 bases, in that order; junction bases with no gene match: 7. The germline CDR1 and CDR2 sequences are SGHNT and YYREEE (reference sequence). The CDR3 loop spans 16 amino acids. The CDR3 sequence is CASSFPIDRGNYGYTF. CDR3 nucleotide sequence: TGTGCCAGCAGCTTCCCCATTGACAGGGGGAACTATGGCTACACCTTC.

This chain links TRBV6-5 with TRBJ1-1; tentatively, D is TRBD1 (5 bases). The V end lost 2 bases, the J end lost 9 bases, and 16 bases lay between the germline ends. The CDR3 runs 14 residues. Germline-derived CDR1 and CDR2 are MNHEY and SVGAGI. CDR3 loop: CASSYGDKAGQAFF. The CDR3, as DNA: TGTGCCAGCAGTTACGGTGATAAAGCAGGGCAAGCTTTCTTT.

The chain is built from TRBV5-1 and TRBJ1-2; 9 bases are shared with TRBD1. CDR3 length: 15 amino acids. V lost 0 bases to trimming and J lost 6 bases; unmatched junction nucleotides: 6. Germline loops: CDR1 SGHRS, CDR2 YFSETQ. CDR3 protein: CASSLDRGRGDGYTF. As DNA, the CDR3 is TGCGCCAGCAGCTTGGACAGGGGGCGCGGGGATGGCTACACCTTC.

The chain has TRBV19 and TRBJ1-1; D is ambiguous. The CDR3 consists of 14 residues. Per the germline V gene, CDR1 is LNHDA and CDR2 is SQIVND (reference sequence). With 5 bases removed from V and 4 bases from J, the gap between germline ends came to 14 bases. CDR3 loop: CASSRTGLSTEAFF. DNA for the CDR3: TGTGCCAGTAGTCGGACGGGGTTGAGCACTGAAGCTTTCTTT. Filled out from reference TRBV19 and TRBJ1-1, the complete variable domain reads DGGITQSPKYLFRKEGQNVTLSCEQNLNHDAMYWYRQDPGQGLRLIYYSQIVNDFQKGDIAEGYSVSREKKESFPLTVTSAQKNPTAFYLCASSRTGLSTEAFFGQGTRLTVV.

This chain joins TRBV5-1 and TRBJ2-3, with 7 bases identical to TRBD1. CDR3 length: 14 amino acids. The J segment lost 6 bases and the V segment lost 4 bases, leaving 8 bases of the junction unmatched. CDR1 is SGHRS and CDR2 is YFSETQ in the germline V gene. The CDR3 DNA reads TGCGCCAGCAGCCCGGGTCCACAGGGGGATACGCAGTATTTT. Its protein product is CASSPGPQGDTQYF.

The chain carries TRBV19 and TRBJ2-1; possible D gene TRBD2, 5 bases. The V end was cut by 6 bases, the J end by 0 bases, with 12 bases between. This CDR3 region has 15 residues. Germline CDR1 and CDR2: LNHDA and SQIVND (reference sequence). This chain's CDR3 is CASREGHSSYNEQFF. The CDR3 bases are TGTGCCAGTAGAGAGGGTCACAGCTCCTACAATGAGCAGTTCTTC.

The chain uses TRBV19 and TRBJ2-1, with D possibly TRBD1 on 6 matching bases. The CDR3 has 17 residues. The ends were cut back, 1 base at V and 4 bases at J, with 17 bases in the middle. CDR1 and CDR2 (germline): LNHDA, SQIVND (reference sequence). CDR3 loop: CASSIAAGTTTYNEQFF. CDR3 nucleotides: TGTGCCAGTAGTATAGCGGCCGGGACAACCACTTACAATGAGCAGTTCTTC. Complete variable domain (other parts from reference TRBV19 and TRBJ2-1): DGGITQSPKYLFRKEGQNVTLSCEQNLNHDAMYWYRQDPGQGLRLIYYSQIVNDFQKGDIAEGYSVSREKKESFPLTVTSAQKNPTAFYLCASSIAAGTTTYNEQFFGPGTRLTVL.

This clone has a handful of counts. The rearrangement joins TRBV30 to TRBJ1-5; a possible D gene is TRBD1 (5 bases). The V end was cut by 0 bases, the J end by 4 bases, with 19 bases between. Germline V gene data show CDR1 as GTSNPN and CDR2 as SVGIG (reference sequence). CDR3 length: 17 residues. The CDR3 spells CAWSVRGSRGPNQPQHF. The CDR3 DNA reads TGTGCCTGGAGTGTACGGGGCTCGAGAGGGCCTAATCAGCCCCAGCATTTT. The full variable domain, rest sourced from reference TRBV30 and TRBJ1-5, is SQTIHQWPATLVQPVGSPLSLECTVEGTSNPNLYWYRQAAGRGLQLLFYSVGIGQISSEVPQNLSASRPQDRQFILSSKKLLLSDSGFYLCAWSVRGSRGPNQPQHFGDGTRLSIL.

This clone was seen a few times. This rearrangement joins TRBV18 to TRBJ1-2; a weak D match, TRBD1 (5 bases). V lost 3 bases to trimming and J lost 5 bases, with 16 bases between them. Per germline, CDR1 KGHSH and CDR2 LQKENI. The CDR3 extends over 15 amino acids. CDR3 in amino acids: CASSPSDSGPYGYTF. CDR3 bases: TGTGCCAGCTCACCTTCAGACAGCGGTCCATATGGCTACACCTTC. The full variable domain, rest sourced from reference TRBV18 and TRBJ1-2, is NAGVMQNPRHLVRRRGQEARLRCSPMKGHSHVYWYRQLPEEGLKFMVYLQKENIIDESGMPKERFSAEFPKEGPSILRIQQVVRGDSAAYFCASSPSDSGPYGYTFGSGTRLTVV.

The CDR3, as DNA: TGTGCCAGCAGTTTATCGGATGGGGGTAGTGGCTACACCTTC. This translates into CASSLSDGGSGYTF. The V and J genes are TRBV28 and TRBJ1-2, with a tentative D call TRBD1 (5 bases). CDR1 and CDR2 (germline): MDHEN, SYDVKM. This CDR3 region has 14 residues. Trimming stripped 1 base from V and 7 bases from J, with 13 bases between.

The chain is built from TRBV19 and TRBJ1-4; D is undetermined. Germline V gives CDR1 LNHDA, CDR2 SQIVND (reference sequence). The CDR3 is made up of 14 amino acids. Trimming pared 4 bases from V and 7 bases from J, leaving 13 bases between. Here the CDR3 reads CASSRLADAEKLFF. The DNA for the CDR3 is TGTGCCAGTAGTAGGCTAGCGGACGCTGAAAAACTGTTTTTT.